Listed below are T cell receptor beta chains from one sample, sequenced in a study of monozygotic twins with inflammatory bowel disease. Using the 5' RACE reads, TCRdb records one entry per CDR3 protein without DNA. The sample totals tens of thousands of distinct CDR3 sequences. Sequenced input: blood. These receptors all stem from a human donor with ulcerative colitis or Crohn's disease, or a healthy co-twin of an affected twin (not recorded which). Both conserved end residues are part of each CDR3. Only some rows state a clone size, as once, few, many or a class for expanded clones.

v_gene	abundance	j_gene	CDR3aa
TRBV6-2/TRBV6-3	-	TRBJ2-2	CASSPTRNTGELFF
TRBV28	-	TRBJ2-7	CASSLAGSRYEQYF
TRBV5-1	-	TRBJ1-5	CASSLRSGSNQPQHF
TRBV7-6	-	TRBJ1-1	CASSGGGTEAFF
TRBV7-2	medium-sized	TRBJ1-1	CASSLALGNTEAFF
TRBV7-2	-	TRBJ2-5	CASSLGNGGGETQYF
TRBV6-1	-	TRBJ2-1	CASRSLGEGYEQFF
TRBV11-1	-	TRBJ2-7	CASSSIGIAGGSSYEQYF
TRBV4-1	-	TRBJ2-7	CASSQGLTSYEQYF
TRBV13	-	TRBJ2-7	CASSLNLAYEQYF
TRBV5-6	-	TRBJ2-2	CASSPPGLETGELFF
TRBV30	-	TRBJ2-1	CACTKGDHAFGGSYNEQFF
TRBV28	-	TRBJ2-2	CASSGRGRDNGELFF
TRBV7-9	-	TRBJ1-3	CASSAGISFSGNTIYF
TRBV4-1	-	TRBJ1-5	CASSLEGGRANQPQHF
TRBV7-8	-	TRBJ2-7	CASSLVSADYEQYF
TRBV7-2	-	TRBJ2-7	CASSLTGNEQYF
TRBV11-2	-	TRBJ2-1	CASSSRTSGSSGEQFF
TRBV15	-	TRBJ1-2	CATSRRQGNYGYTF
TRBV28	-	TRBJ1-1	CASRRTGNTEAFF
TRBV29-1	-	TRBJ2-1	CSVGTSSNEQFF
TRBV6-2/TRBV6-3	-	TRBJ1-2	CASSYLAAANYGYTF